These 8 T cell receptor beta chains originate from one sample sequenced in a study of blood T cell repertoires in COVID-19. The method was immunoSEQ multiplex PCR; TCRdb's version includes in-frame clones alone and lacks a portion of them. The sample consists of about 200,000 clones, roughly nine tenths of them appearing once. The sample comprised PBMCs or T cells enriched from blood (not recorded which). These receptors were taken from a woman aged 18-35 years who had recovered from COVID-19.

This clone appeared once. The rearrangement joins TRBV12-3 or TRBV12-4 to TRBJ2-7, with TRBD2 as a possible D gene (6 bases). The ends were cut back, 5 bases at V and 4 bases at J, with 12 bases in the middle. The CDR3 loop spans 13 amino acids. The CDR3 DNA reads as TGTGCCAGCAGTCCGGGGGTCGGTTACGAGCAGTACTTC. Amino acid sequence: CASSPGVGYEQYF.

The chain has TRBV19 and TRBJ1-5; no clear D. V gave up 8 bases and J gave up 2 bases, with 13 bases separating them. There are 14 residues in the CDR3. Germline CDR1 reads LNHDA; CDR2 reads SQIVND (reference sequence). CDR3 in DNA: TGTGCCAGTTCAAGAGGAGTTGGCAATCAGCCCCAGCATTTT. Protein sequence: CASSRGVGNQPQHF.

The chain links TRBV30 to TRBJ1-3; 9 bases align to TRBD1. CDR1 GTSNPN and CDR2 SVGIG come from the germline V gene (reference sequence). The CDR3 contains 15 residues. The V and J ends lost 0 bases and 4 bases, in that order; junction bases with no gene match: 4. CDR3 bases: TGTGCCTGGAGTGTTACAGGGGGCTTCGGAAACACCATATATTTT. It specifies CAWSVTGGFGNTIYF.

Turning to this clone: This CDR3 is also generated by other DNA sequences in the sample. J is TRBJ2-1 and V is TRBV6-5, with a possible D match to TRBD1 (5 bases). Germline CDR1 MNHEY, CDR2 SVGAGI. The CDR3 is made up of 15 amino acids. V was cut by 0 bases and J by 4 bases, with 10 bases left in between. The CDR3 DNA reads TGTGCCAGCAGTTACTCGGGGCAGGGATACAATGAGCAGTTCTTC. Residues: CASSYSGQGYNEQFF.

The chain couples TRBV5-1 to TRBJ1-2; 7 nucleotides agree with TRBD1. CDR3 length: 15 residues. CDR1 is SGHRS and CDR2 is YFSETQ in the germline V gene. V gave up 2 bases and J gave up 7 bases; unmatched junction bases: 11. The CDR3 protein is CASSLLSGGIIGYTF. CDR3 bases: TGCGCCAGCAGCTTATTGTCAGGGGGTATTATTGGCTACACCTTC.

The CDR3: CASSRDRLAKNIQYF. The CDR3 nucleotides are TGTGCCAGCAGCAGGGACAGGCTAGCCAAAAACATTCAGTACTTC. The chain links TRBV6-5 to TRBJ2-4; 8 nucleotides match TRBD1. The CDR3 spans 15 residues. V dropped 6 bases and J dropped 0; count of bases not matched to a gene: 4. CDR1 is MNHEY and CDR2 is SVGAGI in the germline V gene.

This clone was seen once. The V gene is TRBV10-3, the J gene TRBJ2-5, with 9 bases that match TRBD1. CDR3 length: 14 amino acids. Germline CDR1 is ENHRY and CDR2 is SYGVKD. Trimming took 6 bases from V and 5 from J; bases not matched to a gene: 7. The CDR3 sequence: CAIRPQGAGETQYF. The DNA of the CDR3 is TGTGCCATCAGGCCACAGGGGGCAGGGGAGACCCAGTACTTC.

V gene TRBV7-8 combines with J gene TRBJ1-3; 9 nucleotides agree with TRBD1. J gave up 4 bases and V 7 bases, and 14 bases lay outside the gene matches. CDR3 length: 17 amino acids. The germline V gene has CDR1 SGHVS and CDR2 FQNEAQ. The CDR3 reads CASNSARDRVVGNTIYF. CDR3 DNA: TGTGCCAGCAACTCCGCCCGGGACAGGGTTGTCGGAAACACCATATATTTT. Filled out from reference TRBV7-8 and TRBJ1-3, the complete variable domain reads GAGVSQSPRYKVAKRGQDVALRCDPISGHVSLFWYQQALGQGPEFLTYFQNEAQLDKSGLPSDRFFAERPEGSVSTLKIQRTQQEDSAVYLCASNSARDRVVGNTIYFGEGSWLTVV.